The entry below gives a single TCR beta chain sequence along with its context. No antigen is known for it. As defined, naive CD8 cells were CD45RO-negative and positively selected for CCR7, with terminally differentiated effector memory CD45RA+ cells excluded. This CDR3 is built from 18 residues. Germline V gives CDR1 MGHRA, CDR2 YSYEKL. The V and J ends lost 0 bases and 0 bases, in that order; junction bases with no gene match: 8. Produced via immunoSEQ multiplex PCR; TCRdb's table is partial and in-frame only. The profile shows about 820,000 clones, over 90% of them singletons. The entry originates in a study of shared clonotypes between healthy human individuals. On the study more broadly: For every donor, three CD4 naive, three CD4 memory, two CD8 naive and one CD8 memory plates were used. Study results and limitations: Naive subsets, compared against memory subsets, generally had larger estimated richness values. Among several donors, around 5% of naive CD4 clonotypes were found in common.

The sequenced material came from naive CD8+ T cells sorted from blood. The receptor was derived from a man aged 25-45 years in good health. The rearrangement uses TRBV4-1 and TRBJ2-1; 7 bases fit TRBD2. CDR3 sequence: CASSQESGRAYSYNEQFF. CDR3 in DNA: TGCGCCAGCAGCCAAGAGAGTGGGAGGGCCTACTCCTACAATGAGCAGTTCTTC.